The sequence of this T cell receptor beta chain was determined in a study of shared clonotypes between healthy human individuals. Germline CDR1 MNHEY, CDR2 SVGAGI. This CDR3 has 15 amino acids. After removal of 2 bases from V and 3 bases from J, the junction contained 2 bases not matched to a gene. Study conclusions and caveats: A reduction in generation probabilities was seen for non-shared clonotypes relative to those shared by all four donors.

Genomic DNA of every subset was divided equally among multiple immunoSEQ plates. TCRdb keeps only in-frame clones here, not all; method: immunoSEQ multiplex PCR. This table has roughly 2.5 million clones, approximately 90% appearing once. Everyone who donated was a Caucasian adult who lived in Nashville, Tennessee. Notes on this clone: What it recognizes is unknown.

Sequencing was carried out using naive CD4+ T cells sorted from blood. The sample's subset: CD45RA+ positively selected. The receptor was isolated from a man younger than 35 in good health. V is TRBV6-5 and J is TRBJ2-3, with TRBD2 matching over 10 bases. CDR3 DNA sequence: TGTGCCAGCAGTTACAGCGGGAGGGCGACAGATACGCAGTATTTT. It yields the protein CASSYSGRATDTQYF.